These 18 T cell receptor beta chains originate from one sample sequenced in a study of blood T cells in healthy people across ages. Alongside a J-beta primer mix, a sample-barcoded 5' primer served in a second PCR lasting about 7 to 12 cycles. MiXCR, applied by TCRdb to the 5' RACE reads, yields one record per CDR3 protein. The data hold approximately 1,000,000 distinct CDR3 sequences, with around two fifths observed a single time. The material sequenced was blood. Receptor source: a man younger than 35 in good health.

With regard to this clonotype: Compared with germline, one end of the junction differs, possibly owing to a read error. The genes are TRBV10-3 and TRBJ1-4; D not resolved. The CDR3 length is 14 residues. CDR1 is ENHRY and CDR2 is SYGVKD in the germline V gene. For the CDR3, the DNA is TGCGCCATCAGTGAGTCCCTCGCTGGTGAAAAACTGTTTTTT. Translated: CAISESLAGEKLFF.

This clonotype was observed many times. At one of its ends the junction is not consistent with the germline gene, which may arise from a read error. V is TRBV4-3 and J is TRBJ1-1; tentatively, D is TRBD1 (5 bases). Germline lookup yields CDR1 LGHNA and CDR2 YSLEER. CDR3 size: 13 residues. As DNA, the CDR3 is TGTGCCAGCAGCTTAGACAGAGACACTGAAGCTTTCTTT. The encoded protein is CASSLDRDTEAFF.

The gene calls are TRBV20-1 and TRBJ2-7; D uncertain. The CDR3 loop spans 13 amino acids. Germline CDR1 is DFQATT and CDR2 is SNEGSKA (reference sequence). The V end was cut by 2 bases, the J end by 0 bases, with 8 bases between. The CDR3: CSARRKSSYEQYF. As DNA, the CDR3 is TGCAGTGCTAGACGAAAGAGCTCCTACGAGCAGTACTTC.

This clonotype occurred a few times. The genes are TRBV4-3 and TRBJ1-2, with D maybe TRBD1 (6 bases). CDR1 and CDR2 (germline): LGHNA, YSLEER. Trimming shortened V by 4 bases and J by 3 bases, and 15 bases separated the two germline ends. The CDR3 extends over 15 amino acids. In DNA, the CDR3 is TGCGCCAGCAGCCGGCACAGGGATGAGGACTATGGCTACACCTTC. It encodes CASSRHRDEDYGYTF.

Written as DNA, the CDR3 is TGCAGTGCTTCCGACGTATCCTACGAGCAGTACTTC. Translation: CSASDVSYEQYF. The chain carries TRBV20-1 and TRBJ2-7; D ambiguous. The V end lost 5 bases, the J end lost 1 base, and 9 bases lay between the germline ends. Germline CDR1 and CDR2: DFQATT and SNEGSKA (reference sequence). The CDR3 totals 12 residues.

V and J are TRBV10-3 and TRBJ2-3, with 9 nucleotides matching TRBD1. The ends lost 7 bases at V and 3 bases at J; junction bases unmatched: 5. Germline CDR1 and CDR2: ENHRY and SYGVKD. The CDR3 covers 14 residues. The CDR3 sequence: CAITRDRETDTQYF. In DNA form, the CDR3 reads TGTGCCATCACCCGGGACAGGGAGACAGATACGCAGTATTTT.

Concerning this clonotype: A much larger clone differs by one base, so this may be a read error. The V and J genes are TRBV24-1 and TRBJ2-1; TRBD1 matches 9 bases. This CDR3 is 16 amino acids long. Germline CDR1 and CDR2: KGHDR and SFDVKD. Written as DNA, the CDR3 is TGTACCACCAGTGATGGGGGACAGGGAATCTACAATGAGCAGTTCTTC. Its protein product is CTTSDGGQGIYNEQFF.

This clonotype was found many times. The rearrangement joins TRBV27 to TRBJ2-1; TRBD2 matches 8 bases. Germline V gene sequence: CDR1 MNHEY, CDR2 SMNVEV (reference sequence). Trimming removed 5 bases from V and 9 bases from J; junction bases left unmatched: 9. CDR3 length: 14 residues. For the CDR3, the DNA is TGTGCCAGCAGTATGTCGGGGGGGCTCAGTGAGCAGTTCTTC. Translation: CASSMSGGLSEQFF.

This clonotype was counted at least ten times. This rearrangement joins TRBV27 to TRBJ2-6; 8 bases agree with TRBD2. Trimming cost V 8 bases and J 0 bases; bases outside gene matches: 9. Germline V lookup: CDR1 MNHEY, CDR2 SMNVEV (reference sequence). The CDR3 totals 17 residues. In DNA form, the CDR3 reads TGTGCCAGCGGTCTAGGGACTAGAAGCTCTGGGGCCAACGTCCTGACTTTC. This translates into CASGLGTRSSGANVLTF.

The CDR3 DNA reads TGCAGCGTTGTCCCCCGGACGGCGAATGAAAAACTGTTTTTT. As protein: CSVVPRTANEKLFF. V gene TRBV29-1 combines with J gene TRBJ1-4; unclear D gene. This CDR3 is 14 amino acids long. Germline V gives CDR1 SQVTM, CDR2 ANQGSEA. V was cut by 4 bases and J by 5 bases, with 14 bases left in between.

This clonotype was seen only a few times. The gene calls are TRBV9 and TRBJ1-1; possibly TRBD1 for D (6 bases). V was shortened by 0 bases and J by 0 bases, with 9 bases between the two germline ends. The CDR3 is 15 residues long. From germline, CDR1 is SGDLS and CDR2 YYNGEE. CDR3 sequence: CASSVDQGLNTEAFF. CDR3 DNA: TGTGCCAGCAGCGTAGATCAGGGGCTGAACACTGAAGCTTTCTTT. Drawing the rest from reference TRBV9 and TRBJ1-1, the complete variable domain is DSGVTQTPKHLITATGQRVTLRCSPRSGDLSVYWYQQSLDQGLQFLIQYYNGEERAKGNILERFSAQQFPDLHSELNLSSLELGDSALYFCASSVDQGLNTEAFFGQGTRLTVV.

The chain is built from TRBV7-2 and TRBJ2-5; 10 bases are shared with TRBD2. Germline lookup yields CDR1 SGHTA and CDR2 FQGNSA. V was clipped by 0 bases and J by 8 bases; unmatched bases: 6. The CDR3 has 15 residues. The CDR3 nucleotides read TGTGCCAGCAGCTTAGCGTCTAGCGGGAGAGGTACCCAGTACTTC. This codes for CASSLASSGRGTQYF.

The chain has TRBV11-2 and TRBJ1-2; a weak D match, TRBD1 (5 bases). The V end was cut by 1 base, the J end by 3 bases, with 12 bases between. The CDR3 has 15 amino acids. From germline, CDR1 is SGHAT and CDR2 FQNNGV. CDR3 sequence: CASSLVGGSDYGYTF. CDR3 in DNA: TGTGCCAGCAGCTTAGTTGGGGGATCAGACTATGGCTACACCTTC. The full variable domain, rest sourced from reference TRBV11-2 and TRBJ1-2, is EAGVAQSPRYKIIEKRQSVAFWCNPISGHATLYWYQQILGQGPKLLIQFQNNGVVDDSQLPKDRFSAERLKGVDSTLKIQPAKLEDSAVYLCASSLVGGSDYGYTFGSGTRLTVV.

The gene calls are TRBV20-1 and TRBJ2-7; D perhaps matches TRBD2 (6 bases). The germline gives CDR1 DFQATT, CDR2 SNEGSKA (reference sequence). V lost 0 bases to trimming and J lost 1 base, with 13 bases between them. The CDR3 extends over 15 amino acids. In DNA form, the CDR3 reads TGCAGTGCTAGAGATTGGAGGGAGACATCCTACGAGCAGTACTTC. Translating it yields CSARDWRETSYEQYF.

The chain has TRBV5-1 and TRBJ1-1; 7 positions match TRBD1. This CDR3 is built from 14 residues. The V and J ends lost 2 bases and 6 bases, in that order; junction bases with no gene match: 7. In germline, CDR1 is SGHRS, CDR2 YFSETQ. The DNA of the CDR3 is TGCGCCAGCAGCTTAAACAGGGGTCGCGCTGAAGCTTTCTTT. This translates into CASSLNRGRAEAFF.

This clonotype was seen a handful of times. The chain has TRBV27 and TRBJ1-1; D uncertain. This CDR3 region has 11 residues. Germline CDR1 and CDR2: MNHEY and SMNVEV (reference sequence). The V gene lost 8 bases and the J gene lost 6 bases, with 10 bases spanning the gap. The CDR3 loop reads CASRSNAEAFF. CDR3 DNA sequence: TGTGCCAGCCGATCTAACGCTGAAGCTTTCTTT.

This clonotype was picked up a small number of times. The chain links TRBV10-3 to TRBJ1-2; unclear D gene. The CDR3 is 14 residues long. V lost 3 bases and J 11 bases, leaving 19 bases between the germline ends. CDR1 is ENHRY, CDR2 SYGVKD, per germline. CDR3 sequence (DNA): TGTGCCATCAGTGATAACAGCCTAGTAATTGGATACACCTTC. The encoded protein is CAISDNSLVIGYTF.

The V gene is TRBV12-3 or TRBV12-4, the J gene TRBJ2-1, with 12 bases aligning to TRBD2. CDR3 length: 17 amino acids. J was trimmed by 4 bases and V by 5 bases; bases with no gene match: 9. CDR3 protein: CASSPRLAGARYNEQFF. DNA of the CDR3: TGTGCCAGCAGTCCCCGACTAGCGGGGGCCCGATACAATGAGCAGTTCTTC.